These 27 T cell receptor beta chains were all obtained from the same sample, sequenced in a study of blood T cell repertoires in COVID-19 (dated by TCRdb to about 2020). Library method: the immunoSEQ multiplex PCR assay. TCRdb obtained this table from immuneACCESS and retained in-frame rearrangements with V and J assigned. These tables miss some clones; where compared with another copy, unresolved V genes account for less than half of the shortfall, and the remainder is unexplained. The table for this sample lists tens of thousands of clones; roughly 90% of them were counted only once. The ten top clones hold 3.9% of the sample. The sequenced sample was peripheral blood. These receptors were obtained from a man aged 50-59 years with acute or convalescent COVID-19.

V gene TRBV9 combines with J gene TRBJ1-1, with D possibly being TRBD1 (5 bases). This CDR3 comprises 13 residues. The V end lost 4 bases, the J end lost 1 base, and 8 bases lay between the germline ends. CDR1 and CDR2 from the germline V gene are SGDLS and YYNGEE. This CDR3 reads CASSPTENTEAFF. CDR3 DNA sequence: TGTGCCAGCAGCCCGACAGAGAACACTGAAGCTTTCTTT.

The chain carries TRBV6-5 and TRBJ1-1, with 7 bases lining up with TRBD1. The CDR3 runs 14 residues. V lost 7 bases, J lost 4 bases, and 9 bases stayed unmatched. CDR1 and CDR2 (germline): MNHEY, SVGAGI. This CDR3 reads CASMYRGGGTEAFF. The CDR3 DNA reads as TGTGCCAGCATGTACAGGGGAGGAGGCACTGAAGCTTTCTTT.

The rearrangement uses TRBV5-5 and TRBJ2-3; 7 bases align to TRBD2. Germline CDR1 reads SGHKS; CDR2 reads YYEKEE (reference sequence). The CDR3 has 14 amino acids. V was pared by 0 bases and J by 6 bases, with 4 bases of the junction left unmatched. The CDR3 DNA follows: TGTGCCAGCAGCTTGGGGTCCGGGGGGGATACGCAGTATTTT. Encoded protein: CASSLGSGGDTQYF.

For the CDR3, the DNA is TGTGCCAGCAGCGTAGGGACAGCTTACGAGCAGTACTTC. Translated: CASSVGTAYEQYF. The chain is built from TRBV9 and TRBJ2-7, with D perhaps matching TRBD1 (6 bases). V lost 0 bases to trimming and J lost 4 bases, with 8 bases between them. CDR3 length: 13 residues. Germline V gene lookup returns CDR1 SGDLS and CDR2 YYNGEE.

The chain recombines TRBV6-5 with TRBJ1-6; TRBD1 is a possible D gene (5 bases). Trimming cost V 1 base and J 9 bases, with 10 bases left between them. Germline CDR1 and CDR2: MNHEY and SVGAGI. The CDR3 has 14 residues. DNA for the CDR3: TGTGCCAGCAGTTACTTCCAGGGTGTTTCACCCCTCCACTTT. Translating it yields CASSYFQGVSPLHF.

The chain joins TRBV13 to TRBJ2-1; TRBD2 matches at 11 bases. In germline, CDR1 is PRHDT, CDR2 FYEKMQ (reference sequence). This CDR3 has 15 amino acids. The ends lost 4 bases at V and 6 bases at J; junction bases unmatched: 5. Written as DNA, the CDR3 is TGTGCCAGCAGCTCCAGACTAGCGGGACGCAATGAGCAGTTCTTC. Its translation: CASSSRLAGRNEQFF.

The V and J genes are TRBV14 and TRBJ2-1, with D possibly TRBD1 on 5 matching bases. Germline V gene data show CDR1 as SGHDN and CDR2 as FVKESK. This CDR3 is built from 11 residues. Trimming removed 8 bases from V and 9 bases from J, with 11 bases in between. The CDR3 is CASGERGEQFF. In DNA, the CDR3 is TGTGCCAGCGGGGAAAGGGGTGAGCAGTTCTTC.

The J gene is TRBJ2-3, the V gene TRBV7-9, with 9 bases that match TRBD2. The CDR3 spans 15 residues. The J segment lost 2 bases and the V segment lost 3 bases, leaving 3 bases of the junction unmatched. Germline assignment: CDR1 SEHNR and CDR2 FQNEAQ (reference sequence). The CDR3 sequence: CASSFSGSATDTQYF. The CDR3 DNA reads as TGTGCCAGCAGCTTTAGCGGGAGTGCCACAGATACGCAGTATTTT.

CDR3 in amino acids: CASSQPGVKNIQYF. The CDR3 DNA reads as TGCGCCAGCAGCCAACCGGGGGTCAAAAACATTCAGTACTTC. The J gene is TRBJ2-4, the V gene TRBV4-1; tentatively, D is TRBD2 (6 bases). Germline CDR1 reads MGHRA; CDR2 reads YSYEKL. The CDR3 is 14 amino acids. V was cut by 2 bases and J by 3 bases, with 8 bases left in between.

This rearrangement joins TRBV6-5 to TRBJ2-1; D is unclear. Trimming took 8 bases from V and 7 from J, leaving 24 bases between them. From germline, CDR1 is MNHEY and CDR2 SVGAGI. This CDR3 region has 16 residues. The CDR3 loop reads CASGFSSGFFGNEQFF. CDR3 nucleotide sequence: TGTGCCAGCGGTTTCTCATCCGGGTTCTTCGGAAATGAGCAGTTCTTC.

This clone was found once. The chain combines TRBV18 with TRBJ1-1; D is perhaps TRBD1 (5 bases). Looked up from germline, CDR1 is KGHSH and CDR2 is LQKENI. The CDR3 sequence is 15 residues long. Trimming took 4 bases from V and 7 from J, leaving 19 bases between them. This chain's CDR3 is CASSQQDGGVFEAFF. In nucleotides, the CDR3 is TGTGCCAGCTCACAACAGGACGGCGGGGTGTTTGAAGCTTTCTTT.

The V gene is TRBV14, the J gene TRBJ2-1; 7 bases fit TRBD2. The CDR3 spans 18 residues. Germline lookup yields CDR1 SGHDN and CDR2 FVKESK. After removal of 4 bases from V and 4 bases from J, the junction contained 16 bases not matched to a gene. The CDR3 loop is CASSPKHGLAVKYNEQFF. For the CDR3, the DNA is TGTGCCAGCAGCCCAAAACATGGGCTAGCGGTGAAATACAATGAGCAGTTCTTC.

V is TRBV18 and J is TRBJ2-1; D not resolved. The V end was cut by 5 bases, the J end by 0 bases, with 11 bases between. The CDR3 runs 15 residues. Germline V gene sequence: CDR1 KGHSH, CDR2 LQKENI. This CDR3 is CASSASPSSYNEQFF. CDR3 nucleotides: TGTGCCAGCTCAGCCTCCCCTAGCTCCTACAATGAGCAGTTCTTC.

The chain combines TRBV4-1 with TRBJ2-7; 9 bases match TRBD2. In germline, CDR1 is MGHRA, CDR2 YSYEKL. V was clipped by 2 bases and J by 3 bases; unmatched bases: 5. The CDR3 sequence is 15 residues long. CDR3 sequence (DNA): TGCGCCAGCAGCCAAATAGCGGGAGCGAGCTACGAGCAGTACTTC. Its translation is CASSQIAGASYEQYF.

The chain recombines TRBV20-1 with TRBJ1-1; D unclear. V lost 1 base and J 10 bases, leaving 10 bases between the germline ends. This CDR3 is 11 amino acids long. The germline gives CDR1 DFQATT, CDR2 SNEGSKA (reference sequence). As DNA, the CDR3 is TGCAGTGCTAGAGTTGGCAGAGGAGCTTTCTTT. This codes for CSARVGRGAFF.

This clone has more than one count but fewer than ten. The V call is TRBV6-5, the J call TRBJ2-1; 13 bases are a match to TRBD2. The CDR3 covers 14 residues. The V gene's germline CDR1 is MNHEY and CDR2 SVGAGI. The J segment lost 7 bases and the V segment lost 6 bases, leaving 3 bases of the junction unmatched. The CDR3 nucleotides are TGTGCCAGCAGCGGACTAGCGGGAGAGAATGAGCAGTTCTTC. This codes for CASSGLAGENEQFF.

This rearrangement joins TRBV6-2 or TRBV6-3 to TRBJ1-1; D possibly corresponds to TRBD1 (6 bases). Trimming left V 2 bases short and J 6 bases short, with 19 bases between. The CDR3 is made up of 16 amino acids. CDR1 and CDR2 (germline): MNHEY, SVGEGT. The CDR3 DNA reads TGTGCCAGCAGTTACGTACGGGGAGGGGGACTCTCTGAAGCTTTCTTT. Residues: CASSYVRGGGLSEAFF.

The chain carries TRBV18 and TRBJ2-3, with 12 nucleotides matching TRBD2. V dropped 2 bases and J dropped 1; count of bases not matched to a gene: 13. Germline V gene data show CDR1 as KGHSH and CDR2 as LQKENI. The CDR3 is 20 residues long. CDR3 in amino acids: CASSPRLAGARIEGTDTQYF. As DNA, the CDR3 is TGTGCCAGCTCACCAAGACTAGCGGGAGCACGTATCGAGGGCACAGATACGCAGTATTTT.

The rearrangement uses TRBV7-9 and TRBJ2-5, with no clear D. The CDR3 totals 12 residues. CDR1 is SEHNR and CDR2 is FQNEAQ in the germline V gene (reference sequence). V shed 6 bases and J shed 7 bases, with 12 bases lying between them. CDR3: CASSFSPGTQYF. In DNA, the CDR3 is TGTGCCAGCAGTTTTTCGCCGGGGACCCAGTACTTC.

Here the CDR3 reads CAYRSGSYNEQFF. The CDR3 DNA reads as TGTGCCTATCGGTCAGGCTCCTACAATGAGCAGTTCTTC. The chain has TRBV30 and TRBJ2-1, with D unclear. Germline V gene sequence: CDR1 GTSNPN, CDR2 SVGIG (reference sequence). V lost 7 bases, J lost 0 bases, and 10 bases lay in between. CDR3 length: 13 amino acids.

Only a few counts were recorded for this clone. The CDR3 nucleotides read TGTGCCAGCAGTGACGGACAGGGGCCGGGCACTGAAGCTTTCTTT. Translation: CASSDGQGPGTEAFF. This rearrangement joins TRBV6-2 or TRBV6-3 to TRBJ1-1; TRBD1 aligns across 9 bases. Germline CDR1 reads MNHEY; CDR2 reads SVGEGT. The CDR3 totals 15 residues. V lost 5 bases to trimming and J lost 4 bases; unmatched junction nucleotides: 8.

This chain's CDR3 is CATGRGNSPLHF. The CDR3 DNA is TGTGCCACCGGCCGAGGGAATTCACCCCTCCACTTT. The chain links TRBV6-5 to TRBJ1-6; D is uncertain. The V end was cut by 10 bases, the J end by 7 bases, with 11 bases between. Germline values: CDR1 MNHEY, CDR2 SVGAGI. The CDR3 has 12 amino acids.

The chain combines TRBV24-1 with TRBJ2-1; 7 nucleotides align to TRBD1. The CDR3 is 17 residues long. Germline V gene lookup returns CDR1 KGHDR and CDR2 SFDVKD. J gave up 8 bases and V 4 bases, and 16 bases lay outside the gene matches. CDR3 nucleotides: TGTGCCACCAGTGACCCGACAGGGATGATGGCCCGCGATGAGCAGTTCTTC. As protein: CATSDPTGMMARDEQFF.

CDR3: CASSLGTVNTEAFF. The CDR3 nucleotides are TGTGCCAGCAGCTTGGGTACGGTGAACACTGAAGCTTTCTTT. The V gene is TRBV5-5, the J gene TRBJ1-1, with no clear D. V gave up 0 bases and J gave up 0 bases, with 6 bases separating them. Germline V CDR1 and CDR2: SGHKS, YYEKEE (reference sequence). This CDR3 region has 14 residues. The entire variable domain, with the rest obtained from reference TRBV5-5 and TRBJ1-1, is as follows: DAGVTQSPTHLIKTRGQQVTLRCSPISGHKSVSWYQQVLGQGPQFIFQYYEKEERGRGNFPDRFSARQFPNYSSELNVNALLLGDSALYLCASSLGTVNTEAFFGQGTRLTVV.

J is TRBJ2-5 and V is TRBV5-1; no firm D call. The V end was cut by 5 bases, the J end by 4 bases, with 12 bases between. Germline lookup yields CDR1 SGHRS and CDR2 YFSETQ. CDR3 length: 13 amino acids. CDR3 in DNA: TGCGCCAGCAGTGGTACTTCAGGAGAGACCCAGTACTTC. Translating gives CASSGTSGETQYF.

The chain recombines TRBV7-2 with TRBJ2-6, with D uncertain. The CDR3 covers 15 residues. V shed 1 base and J shed 1 base, with 5 bases lying between them. Germline CDR1 is SGHTA and CDR2 is FQGNSA. CDR3 region: CASSLGASGANVLTF. As DNA, the CDR3 is TGTGCCAGCAGCTTAGGAGCTTCTGGGGCCAACGTCCTGACTTTC.

The chain recombines TRBV19 with TRBJ2-7, with TRBD1 as a possible D gene (5 bases). CDR3 size: 15 residues. V was cut by 1 base and J by 5 bases, with 15 bases left in between. Germline CDR1 LNHDA, CDR2 SQIVND (reference sequence). CDR3 sequence: CASSIAGRDSDEQYF. The CDR3 nucleotides read TGTGCCAGTAGTATAGCGGGCAGGGATTCGGACGAGCAGTACTTC.